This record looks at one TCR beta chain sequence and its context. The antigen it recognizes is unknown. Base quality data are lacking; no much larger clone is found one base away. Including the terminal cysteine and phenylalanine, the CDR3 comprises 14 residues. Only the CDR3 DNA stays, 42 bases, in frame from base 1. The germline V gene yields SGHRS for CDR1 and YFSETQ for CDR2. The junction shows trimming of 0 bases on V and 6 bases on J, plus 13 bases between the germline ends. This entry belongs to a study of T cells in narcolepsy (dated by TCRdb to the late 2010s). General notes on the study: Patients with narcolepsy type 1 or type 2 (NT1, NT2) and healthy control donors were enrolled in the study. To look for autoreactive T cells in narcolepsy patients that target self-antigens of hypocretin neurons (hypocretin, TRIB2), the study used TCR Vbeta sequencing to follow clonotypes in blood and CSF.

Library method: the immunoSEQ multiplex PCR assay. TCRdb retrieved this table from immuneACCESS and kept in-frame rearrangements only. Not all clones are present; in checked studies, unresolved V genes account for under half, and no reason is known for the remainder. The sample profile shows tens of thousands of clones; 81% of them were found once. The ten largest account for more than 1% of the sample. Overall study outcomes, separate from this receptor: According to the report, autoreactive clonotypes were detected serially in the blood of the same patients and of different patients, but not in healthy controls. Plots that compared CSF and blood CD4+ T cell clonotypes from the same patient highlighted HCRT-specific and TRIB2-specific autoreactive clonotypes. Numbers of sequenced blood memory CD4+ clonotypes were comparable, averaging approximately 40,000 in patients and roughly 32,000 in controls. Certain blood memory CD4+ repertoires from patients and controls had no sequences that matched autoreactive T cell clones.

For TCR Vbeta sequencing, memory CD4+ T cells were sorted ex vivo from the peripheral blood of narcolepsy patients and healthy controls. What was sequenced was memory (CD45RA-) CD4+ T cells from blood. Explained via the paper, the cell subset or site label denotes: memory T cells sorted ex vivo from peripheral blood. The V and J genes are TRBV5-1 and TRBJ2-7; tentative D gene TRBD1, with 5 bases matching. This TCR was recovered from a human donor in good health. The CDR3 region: CASSLDPLGPEQYF. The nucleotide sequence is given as TGCGCCAGCAGCTTGGACCCTTTGGGGCCCGAGCAGTACTTC.